This note documents a single TCR beta chain sequence. No antigen is known for it. Sequencing was performed with immunoSEQ multiplex PCR; in TCRdb, only in-frame clones are kept and a portion is missing. The table records nearly 50,000 clones, roughly 87% of them present only once. This entry belongs to a study of CD4+ T cells in melanoma. Regarding the study as a whole: CD8+ T cell, macrophage and B cell function reportedly correlated with neoantigen-specific CD4+ T cells. Reportedly, melanoma neoantigen-specific CD4+ T cells showed varied differentiation states.

Sequencing was carried out using peripheral blood. The receptor's source is a human donor with melanoma.

For the CDR3, the DNA is TGCGCCAGCAGCCCGGGGACGGCATACGAGCAGTACTTC. Its translation: CASSPGTAYEQYF. This sequence joins TRBV5-1 and TRBJ2-7; TRBD1 or TRBD2 may be the D gene (5 bases each). The CDR3 extends over 13 amino acids. The germline V and J ends were trimmed by 4 bases and 4 bases, with 12 bases remaining between them. Germline CDR1 SGHRS, CDR2 YFSETQ.